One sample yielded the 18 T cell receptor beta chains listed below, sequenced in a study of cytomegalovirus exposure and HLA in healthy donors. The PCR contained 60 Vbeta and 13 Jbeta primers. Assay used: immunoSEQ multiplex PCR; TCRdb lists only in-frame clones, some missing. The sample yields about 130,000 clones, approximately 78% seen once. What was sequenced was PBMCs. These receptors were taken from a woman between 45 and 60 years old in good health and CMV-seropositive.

The CDR3: CASREQGFTEAFF. The CDR3 region has the DNA TGCGCCAGCAGGGAACAGGGTTTCACTGAAGCTTTCTTT. The chain links TRBV4-1 to TRBJ1-1; weak D call: TRBD1 (6 bases). V gave up 6 bases and J gave up 4 bases, with 12 bases separating them. In germline, CDR1 is MGHRA, CDR2 YSYEKL. The CDR3 runs to 13 residues.

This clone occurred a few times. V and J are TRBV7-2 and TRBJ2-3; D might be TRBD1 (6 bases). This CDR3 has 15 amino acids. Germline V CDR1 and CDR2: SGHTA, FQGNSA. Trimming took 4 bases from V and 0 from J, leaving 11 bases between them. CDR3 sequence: CASSSGTSSTDTQYF. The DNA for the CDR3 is TGTGCCAGCAGCTCGGGGACATCTAGCACAGATACGCAGTATTTT.

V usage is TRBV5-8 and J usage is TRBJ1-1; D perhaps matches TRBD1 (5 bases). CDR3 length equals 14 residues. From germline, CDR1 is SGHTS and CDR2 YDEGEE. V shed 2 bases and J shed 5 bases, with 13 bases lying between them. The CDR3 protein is CASSLYQGRTEAFF. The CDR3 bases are TGTGCCAGCAGCTTATACCAGGGAAGGACTGAAGCTTTCTTT.

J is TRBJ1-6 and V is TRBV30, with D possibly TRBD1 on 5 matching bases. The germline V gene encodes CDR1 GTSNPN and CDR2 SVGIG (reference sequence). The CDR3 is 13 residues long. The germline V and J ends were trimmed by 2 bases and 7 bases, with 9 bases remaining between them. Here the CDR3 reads CAWSWGLNSPLHF. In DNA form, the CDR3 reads TGTGCCTGGAGTTGGGGCCTAAATTCACCCCTCCACTTT.

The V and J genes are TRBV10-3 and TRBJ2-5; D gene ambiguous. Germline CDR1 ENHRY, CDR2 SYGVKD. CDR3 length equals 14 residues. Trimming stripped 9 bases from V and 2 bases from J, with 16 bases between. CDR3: CAIKYVWAQETQYF. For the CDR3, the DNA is TGTGCCATTAAGTATGTCTGGGCACAAGAGACCCAGTACTTC.

DNA for the CDR3: TGTGCCAGCAGCTTTTCAGGGGATTTGCGAGAGACCCAGTACTTC. Residues: CASSFSGDLRETQYF. The chain is built from TRBV5-5 and TRBJ2-5, with D perhaps TRBD1 (6 bases). There are 15 residues in the CDR3. V was shortened by 2 bases and J by 4 bases, with 15 bases between the two germline ends. Germline V gene sequence: CDR1 SGHKS, CDR2 YYEKEE (reference sequence).

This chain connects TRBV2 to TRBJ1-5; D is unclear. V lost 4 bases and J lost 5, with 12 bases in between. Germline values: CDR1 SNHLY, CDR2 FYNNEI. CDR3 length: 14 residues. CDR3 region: CASSVESGDQPQHF. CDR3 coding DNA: TGTGCCAGCAGTGTGGAGTCGGGTGATCAGCCCCAGCATTTT.

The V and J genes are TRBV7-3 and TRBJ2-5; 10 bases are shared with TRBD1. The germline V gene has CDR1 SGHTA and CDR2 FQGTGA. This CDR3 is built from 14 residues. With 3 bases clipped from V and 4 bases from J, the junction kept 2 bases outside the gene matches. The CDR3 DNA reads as TGTGCCAGCAGCTTGACAGGGGGCCGAGAGACCCAGTACTTC. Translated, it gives CASSLTGGRETQYF.

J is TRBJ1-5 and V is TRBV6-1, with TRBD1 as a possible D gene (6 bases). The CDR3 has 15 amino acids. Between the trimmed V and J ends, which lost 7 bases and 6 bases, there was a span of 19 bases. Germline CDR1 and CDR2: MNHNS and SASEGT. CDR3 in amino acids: CASTLTGGSSQPQHF. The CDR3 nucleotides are TGTGCCAGCACCCTGACAGGCGGCTCCAGTCAGCCCCAGCATTTT.

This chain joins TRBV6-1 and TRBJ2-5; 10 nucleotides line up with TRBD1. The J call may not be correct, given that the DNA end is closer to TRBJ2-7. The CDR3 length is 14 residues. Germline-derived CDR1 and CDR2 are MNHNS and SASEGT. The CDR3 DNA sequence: TGTGCCAGCAGGGACAGGGGGAAGTTCTACGAGCAGTACTTC. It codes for CASRDRGKFYEQYF.

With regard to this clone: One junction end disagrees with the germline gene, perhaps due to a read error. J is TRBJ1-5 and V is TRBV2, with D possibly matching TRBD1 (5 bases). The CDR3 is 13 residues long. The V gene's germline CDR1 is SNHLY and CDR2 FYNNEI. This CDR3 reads CANSQGSHQPQHF. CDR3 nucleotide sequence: TGTGCCAACAGTCAGGGAAGTCATCAGCCCCAGCATTTT.

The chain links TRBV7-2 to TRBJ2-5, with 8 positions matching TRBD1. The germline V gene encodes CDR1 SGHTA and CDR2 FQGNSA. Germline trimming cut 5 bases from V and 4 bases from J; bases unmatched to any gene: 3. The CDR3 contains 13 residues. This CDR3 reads CASSLDRGETQYF. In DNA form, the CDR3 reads TGTGCCAGCAGCCTCGACAGGGGAGAGACCCAGTACTTC.

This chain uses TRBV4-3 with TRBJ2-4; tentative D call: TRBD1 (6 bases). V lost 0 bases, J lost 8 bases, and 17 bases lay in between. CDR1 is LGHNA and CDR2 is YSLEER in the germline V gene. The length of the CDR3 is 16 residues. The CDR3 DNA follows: TGCGCCAGCAGCCAAGATCTGATCAGGGGCTGGGACATTCAGTACTTC. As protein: CASSQDLIRGWDIQYF.

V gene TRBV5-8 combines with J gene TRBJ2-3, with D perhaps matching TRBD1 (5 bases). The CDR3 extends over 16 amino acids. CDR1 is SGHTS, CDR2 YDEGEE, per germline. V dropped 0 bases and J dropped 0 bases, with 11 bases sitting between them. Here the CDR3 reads CASSLGRVRSTDTQYF. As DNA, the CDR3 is TGTGCCAGCAGCTTGGGCAGGGTTCGTAGCACAGATACGCAGTATTTT.

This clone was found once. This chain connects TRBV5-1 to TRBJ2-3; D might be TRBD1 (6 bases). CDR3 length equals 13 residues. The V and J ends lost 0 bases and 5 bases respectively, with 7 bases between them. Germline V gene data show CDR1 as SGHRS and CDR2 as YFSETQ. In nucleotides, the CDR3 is TGCGCCAGCAGCTTGGCACAGGGAGATACGCAGTATTTT. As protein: CASSLAQGDTQYF.

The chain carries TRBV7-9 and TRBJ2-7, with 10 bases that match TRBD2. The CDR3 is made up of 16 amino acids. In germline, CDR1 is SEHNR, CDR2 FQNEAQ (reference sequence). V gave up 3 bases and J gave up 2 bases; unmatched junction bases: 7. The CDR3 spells CASSFTSGESPYEQYF. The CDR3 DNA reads TGTGCCAGCAGCTTCACTAGCGGGGAGTCCCCCTACGAGCAGTACTTC.

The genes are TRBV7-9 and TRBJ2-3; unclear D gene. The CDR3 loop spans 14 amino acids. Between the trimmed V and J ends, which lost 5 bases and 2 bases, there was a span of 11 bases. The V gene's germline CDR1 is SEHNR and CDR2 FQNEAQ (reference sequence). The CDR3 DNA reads TGTGCCAGCAGCCGAAACAGTCTCACAGATACGCAGTATTTT. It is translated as CASSRNSLTDTQYF.

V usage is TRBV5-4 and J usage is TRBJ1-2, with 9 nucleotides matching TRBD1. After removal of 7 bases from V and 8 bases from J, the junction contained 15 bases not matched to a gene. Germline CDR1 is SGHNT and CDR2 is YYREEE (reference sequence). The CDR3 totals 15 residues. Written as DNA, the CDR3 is TGTGCCAGCGGCCGGGGGGGACAGGGAGAGAACGGCTACACCTTC. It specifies CASGRGGQGENGYTF.